The entry that follows covers one TCR beta chain sequence. This table comes from immunoSEQ multiplex PCR, and its TCRdb copy is limited to in-frame clones, with some not included. Among 70,000 to 75,000 clones listed, over 75% were seen once. Per germline, CDR1 LNHNV and CDR2 YYDKDF (reference sequence). The CDR3 runs to 17 residues. V was pared by 5 bases and J by 3 bases, with 20 bases between. This entry is derived from a study of control samples from healthy donors and cancer patients. The chain has TRBV15 and TRBJ2-1, with D maybe TRBD2 (5 bases). The TCR comes from a woman aged 45 to 65 in good health. Sequenced sample: blood. In nucleotides, the CDR3 is TGTGCCACCAGCCCGAGATCGAGCGGCTTTCTCTACAATGAGCAGTTCTTC. This translates into CATSPRSSGFLYNEQFF.